These 18 T cell receptor beta chains were sequenced from one sample in a study of blood T cell repertoires in COVID-19. The table came from immunoSEQ multiplex PCR; TCRdb's copy has only in-frame clones and leaves some out. The repertoire consists of about 280,000 clones, with more than 85% occurring once and the leading ten covering about 3%. Sequenced sample: PBMCs or T cells enriched from blood (not recorded which). The receptors come from a man aged 40-50 years who had been exposed to COVID-19.

The V call is TRBV5-1, the J call TRBJ2-1, with D perhaps TRBD1 (5 bases). The germline V gene encodes CDR1 SGHRS and CDR2 YFSETQ. CDR3 length: 16 residues. V was clipped by 0 bases and J by 5 bases, with 15 bases between them. CDR3 amino acids: CASSLVSGFVDNEQFF. CDR3 coding DNA: TGCGCCAGCAGCTTGGTTTCAGGGTTCGTTGACAATGAGCAGTTCTTC.

The chain combines TRBV20-1 with TRBJ2-5, with D perhaps matching TRBD1 (5 bases). V lost 7 bases and J 0 bases, leaving 6 bases between the germline ends. Germline CDR1 DFQATT, CDR2 SNEGSKA (reference sequence). This CDR3 has 11 residues. In DNA, the CDR3 is TGCAGTGAGGGGAACCAAGAGACCCAGTACTTC. Translating it yields CSEGNQETQYF.

V usage is TRBV7-9 and J usage is TRBJ1-3; 9 nucleotides line up with TRBD1. The CDR3 length is 18 residues. CDR1 is SEHNR, CDR2 FQNEAQ, per germline (reference sequence). V trimming: 1 base; J trimming: 1 base; junction bases outside the gene matches: 8. The CDR3 DNA sequence: TGTGCCAGCAGCTTAGGCCATTTTGACAGGGGGTCTGGAAACACCATATATTTT. Its translation: CASSLGHFDRGSGNTIYF.

This chain uses TRBV9 with TRBJ2-5; 13 nucleotides match TRBD2. After removal of 2 bases from V and 5 bases from J, the junction contained 9 bases not matched to a gene. Germline-derived CDR1 and CDR2 are SGDLS and YYNGEE. The CDR3 sequence is 17 residues long. The CDR3 nucleotides read TGTGCCAGCAGCGTGGGACTAGCGGGACTCGGGGGGGAGACCCAGTACTTC. Its translation: CASSVGLAGLGGETQYF.

The chain uses TRBV4-1 and TRBJ1-6; 7 nucleotides line up with TRBD1. From germline, CDR1 is MGHRA and CDR2 YSYEKL. With 3 bases clipped from V and 7 bases from J, the junction kept 3 bases outside the gene matches. The CDR3 totals 14 residues. The CDR3 coding sequence is TGCGCCAGCAGCCAGGGGACAGCGAATTCACCCCTCCACTTT. Translating gives CASSQGTANSPLHF.

The chain joins TRBV6-1 to TRBJ2-1, with D perhaps matching TRBD1 (6 bases). Trimming left V 2 bases short and J 4 bases short, with 12 bases between. From germline, CDR1 is MNHNS and CDR2 SASEGT. The CDR3 is 15 residues long. CDR3 loop: CASSESDRNYNEQFF. CDR3 bases: TGTGCCAGCAGTGAATCTGACAGGAATTACAATGAGCAGTTCTTC.

The genes are TRBV3-1 (or the pseudogene TRBV3-2) and TRBJ1-5, with 11 bases that match TRBD1. The J segment lost 12 bases and the V segment lost 1 base, leaving 5 bases of the junction unmatched. The CDR3 has 14 residues. Germline values: CDR1 LGHDT, CDR2 YNNKEL (reference sequence). The CDR3 is CASSQGTGGPGQHF. The CDR3 DNA follows: TGTGCCAGCAGCCAAGGGACAGGGGGCCCGGGCCAGCATTTT.

The chain recombines TRBV6-4 with TRBJ2-1; a possible D gene is TRBD2 (5 bases). The CDR3 covers 15 residues. Trimming stripped 0 bases from V and 3 bases from J, with 9 bases between. From germline, CDR1 is MRHNA and CDR2 SNTAGT. CDR3 nucleotide sequence: TGTGCCAGCAGTGACTCACGGGGTGACTACAATGAGCAGTTCTTC. Its protein is CASSDSRGDYNEQFF.

The chain is built from TRBV5-1 and TRBJ1-2, with D maybe TRBD1 (6 bases). V was clipped by 4 bases and J by 0 bases, with 13 bases between them. The V gene's germline CDR1 is SGHRS and CDR2 YFSETQ. The CDR3 is 15 residues long. CDR3 protein: CASSHGTSSNYGYTF. The CDR3 nucleotides read TGCGCCAGCAGCCACGGGACATCCTCTAACTATGGCTACACCTTC.

V and J are TRBV5-4 and TRBJ2-7, with a possible D match to TRBD2 (5 bases). CDR3 size: 15 residues. Germline V lookup: CDR1 SGHNT, CDR2 YYREEE (reference sequence). V was trimmed by 3 bases and J by 2 bases, leaving 15 bases between them. CDR3 DNA: TGTGCCAGCAGCTCCGGAGGACCGGCCCCCTACGAGCAGTACTTC. This gives the protein CASSSGGPAPYEQYF.

The chain carries TRBV6-5 and TRBJ1-1; D gene unclear. The CDR3 has 15 amino acids. The V end was cut by 7 bases, the J end by 7 bases, with 22 bases between. The V gene's germline CDR1 is MNHEY and CDR2 SVGAGI. CDR3 nucleotides: TGTGCCAGCATTTTTACTATGGAGCCAGACGGTGAAGCTTTCTTT. Its protein is CASIFTMEPDGEAFF.

The rearrangement links TRBV18 to TRBJ1-2; 9 bases agree with TRBD1. The CDR3 runs to 15 residues. Per the germline V gene, CDR1 is KGHSH and CDR2 is LQKENI. Losses at the gene ends were 2 bases for V and 5 bases for J; bases not matched to a gene: 6. DNA for the CDR3: TGTGCCAGCTCACCAGCGACAGGGGGGAGTTATGGCTACACCTTC. As protein: CASSPATGGSYGYTF.

CDR3 nucleotides: TGTGCCAGCAGCCAAGGGTCACAGGGGAACACTGAAGCTTTCTTT. Protein: CASSQGSQGNTEAFF. V gene TRBV3-1 (or the pseudogene TRBV3-2) combines with J gene TRBJ1-1, with D possibly being TRBD1 (6 bases). Trimming removed 1 base at V and 1 base at J, with 10 bases between. Per the germline V gene, CDR1 is LGHDT and CDR2 is YNNKEL (reference sequence). This CDR3 spans 15 amino acids.

The chain combines TRBV27 with TRBJ1-5, with D possibly being TRBD1 (5 bases). The V gene lost 6 bases and the J gene lost 1 base, with 10 bases spanning the gap. This CDR3 is built from 14 residues. Germline V gene sequence: CDR1 MNHEY, CDR2 SMNVEV (reference sequence). CDR3 DNA: TGTGCCAGCAGACCCGGGGGGAGCAATCAGCCCCAGCATTTT. Its protein product is CASRPGGSNQPQHF.

This clone was seen just once. J is TRBJ2-2 and V is TRBV30; 9 nucleotides line up with TRBD2. This CDR3 has 14 residues. V trimming: 2 bases; J trimming: 7 bases; junction bases outside the gene matches: 5. Germline CDR1 is GTSNPN and CDR2 is SVGIG (reference sequence). The CDR3 DNA follows: TGTGCCTGGAGTAGCGGGAGGTCTGGCGGGGAGCTGTTTTTT. It codes for CAWSSGRSGGELFF. The full variable domain, its missing parts supplied by reference TRBV30 and TRBJ2-2, is SQTIHQWPATLVQPVGSPLSLECTVEGTSNPNLYWYRQAAGRGLQLLFYSVGIGQISSEVPQNLSASRPQDRQFILSSKKLLLSDSGFYLCAWSSGRSGGELFFGEGSRLTVL.

This chain uses TRBV6-5 with TRBJ1-2; maybe TRBD1 (6 bases). Between the trimmed V and J ends, which lost 7 bases and 5 bases, there was a span of 14 bases. Per the germline V gene, CDR1 is MNHEY and CDR2 is SVGAGI. The CDR3 loop spans 13 amino acids. CDR3 protein: CASTEQGGYGYTF. In DNA, the CDR3 is TGTGCCAGCACCGAACAGGGAGGGTATGGCTACACCTTC.

The chain is built from TRBV27 and TRBJ2-7; a possible D gene is TRBD2 (6 bases). The CDR3 runs 14 residues. Per germline, CDR1 MNHEY and CDR2 SMNVEV (reference sequence). Trimming removed 5 bases from V and 1 base from J, with 12 bases in between. CDR3 sequence: CASSPDLASYEQYF. In DNA, the CDR3 is TGTGCCAGCAGTCCAGACCTAGCGTCCTACGAGCAGTACTTC.

The rearrangement uses TRBV15 and TRBJ2-3; 11 bases agree with TRBD1. This CDR3 region has 16 residues. Trimming at V came to 4 bases and at J to 3 bases, leaving 6 bases not matched to a gene. Germline V gives CDR1 LNHNV, CDR2 YYDKDF (reference sequence). CDR3 nucleotide sequence: TGTGCCACCAGCAAAAGCCGGGACAGGGGGACAGATACGCAGTATTTT. It codes for CATSKSRDRGTDTQYF.